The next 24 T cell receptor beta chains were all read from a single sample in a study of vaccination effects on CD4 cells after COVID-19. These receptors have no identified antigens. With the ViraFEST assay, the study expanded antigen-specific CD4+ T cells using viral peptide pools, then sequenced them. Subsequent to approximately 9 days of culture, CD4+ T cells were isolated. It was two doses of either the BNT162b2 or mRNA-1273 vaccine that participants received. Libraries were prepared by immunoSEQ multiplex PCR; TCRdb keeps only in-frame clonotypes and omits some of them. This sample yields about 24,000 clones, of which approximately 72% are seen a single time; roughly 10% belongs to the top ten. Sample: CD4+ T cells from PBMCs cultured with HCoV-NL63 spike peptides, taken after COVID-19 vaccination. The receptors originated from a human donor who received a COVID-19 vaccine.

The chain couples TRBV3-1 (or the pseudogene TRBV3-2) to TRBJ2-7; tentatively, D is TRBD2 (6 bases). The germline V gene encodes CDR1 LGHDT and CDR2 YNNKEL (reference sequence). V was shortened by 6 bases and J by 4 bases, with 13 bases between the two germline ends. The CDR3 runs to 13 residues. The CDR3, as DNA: TGTGCCAGCAGGAAGGAGGGGTTTTACGAGCAGTACTTC. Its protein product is CASRKEGFYEQYF.

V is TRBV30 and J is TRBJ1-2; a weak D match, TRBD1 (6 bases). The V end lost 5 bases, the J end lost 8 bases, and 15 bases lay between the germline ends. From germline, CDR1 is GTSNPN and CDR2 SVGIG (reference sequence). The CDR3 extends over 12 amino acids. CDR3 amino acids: CAWGGQLEGYTF. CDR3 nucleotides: TGTGCCTGGGGGGGGCAGCTTGAGGGCTACACCTTC.

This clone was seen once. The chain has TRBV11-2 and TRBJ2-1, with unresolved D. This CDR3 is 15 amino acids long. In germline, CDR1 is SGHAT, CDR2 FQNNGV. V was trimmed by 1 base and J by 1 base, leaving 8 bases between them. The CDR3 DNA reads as TGTGCCAGCAGCTTAGGACGGCCGTCCTACAATGAGCAGTTCTTC. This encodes CASSLGRPSYNEQFF.

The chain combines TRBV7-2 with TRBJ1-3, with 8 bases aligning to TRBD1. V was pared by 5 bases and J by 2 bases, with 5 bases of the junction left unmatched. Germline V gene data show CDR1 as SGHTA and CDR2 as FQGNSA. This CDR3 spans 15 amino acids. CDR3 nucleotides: TGTGCCAGCAGCGTGGACAGGGTGGCTGGAAACACCATATATTTT. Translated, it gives CASSVDRVAGNTIYF.

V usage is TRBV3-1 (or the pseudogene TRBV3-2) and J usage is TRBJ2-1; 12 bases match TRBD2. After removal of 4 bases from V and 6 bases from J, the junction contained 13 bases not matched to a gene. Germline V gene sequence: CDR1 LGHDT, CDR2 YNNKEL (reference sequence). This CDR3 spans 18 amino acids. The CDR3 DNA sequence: TGTGCCAGCAGCCCAAGACTAGCGGGAGCCTCTGGGTCCAATGAGCAGTTCTTC. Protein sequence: CASSPRLAGASGSNEQFF.

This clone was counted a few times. CDR3 region: CASSLQGIGSWYF. DNA of the CDR3: TGTGCCAGCAGCTTGCAAGGAATTGGCAGTTGGTATTTT. The chain is built from TRBV5-4 and TRBJ2-3; no clear D gene. The CDR3 spans 13 residues. Trimming left V 1 base short and J 14 bases short, with 17 bases between. Germline CDR1 reads SGHNT; CDR2 reads YYREEE (reference sequence).

The CDR3 DNA sequence: TGTGCCAGCAGCTTAGATCAAGACCCCATTGGAAACACCATATATTTT. Translated, it gives CASSLDQDPIGNTIYF. This chain joins TRBV11-2 and TRBJ1-3; no clear D gene. Germline V gives CDR1 SGHAT, CDR2 FQNNGV. This CDR3 has 16 amino acids. Trimming cost V 0 bases and J 3 bases, with 12 bases left between them.

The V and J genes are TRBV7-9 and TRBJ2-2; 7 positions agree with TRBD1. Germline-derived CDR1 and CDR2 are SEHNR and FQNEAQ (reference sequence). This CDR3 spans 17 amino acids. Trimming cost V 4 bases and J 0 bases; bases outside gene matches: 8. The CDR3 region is CASSSPGQRTNTGELFF. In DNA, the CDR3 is TGTGCCAGCAGCTCTCCGGGACAGAGAACGAACACCGGGGAGCTGTTTTTT.

CDR3 sequence reads: CASSVVAGGIYNEQFF. The DNA for the CDR3 is TGTGCCAGCAGCGTCGTAGCGGGAGGGATTTACAATGAGCAGTTCTTC. The V call is TRBV5-4, the J call TRBJ2-1; 11 positions agree with TRBD2. Per germline, CDR1 SGHNT and CDR2 YYREEE (reference sequence). CDR3 length: 16 amino acids. The V gene end was trimmed by 4 bases and the J gene end by 4 bases; junction bases not matched to a gene: 7.

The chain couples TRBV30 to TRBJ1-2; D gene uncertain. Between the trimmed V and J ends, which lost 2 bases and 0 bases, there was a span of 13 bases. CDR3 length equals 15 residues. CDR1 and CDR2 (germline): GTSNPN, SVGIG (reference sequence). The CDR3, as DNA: TGTGCCTGGAGTTGGAAGGGCTTAGCTAACTATGGCTACACCTTC. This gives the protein CAWSWKGLANYGYTF.

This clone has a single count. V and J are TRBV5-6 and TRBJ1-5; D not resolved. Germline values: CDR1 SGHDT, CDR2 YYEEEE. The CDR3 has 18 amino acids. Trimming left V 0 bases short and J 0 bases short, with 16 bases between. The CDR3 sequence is CASSLGGFRTYSNQPQHF. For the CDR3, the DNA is TGTGCCAGCAGCTTGGGTGGGTTCAGAACCTATAGCAATCAGCCCCAGCATTTT.

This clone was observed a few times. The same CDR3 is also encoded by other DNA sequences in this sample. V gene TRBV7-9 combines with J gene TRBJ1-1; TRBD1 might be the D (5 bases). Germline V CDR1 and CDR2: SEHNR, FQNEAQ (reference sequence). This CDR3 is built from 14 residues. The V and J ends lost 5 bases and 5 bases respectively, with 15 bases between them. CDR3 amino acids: CASSLGGVRTEAFF. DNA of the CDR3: TGTGCCAGCAGCCTTGGGGGAGTGCGGACTGAAGCTTTCTTT.

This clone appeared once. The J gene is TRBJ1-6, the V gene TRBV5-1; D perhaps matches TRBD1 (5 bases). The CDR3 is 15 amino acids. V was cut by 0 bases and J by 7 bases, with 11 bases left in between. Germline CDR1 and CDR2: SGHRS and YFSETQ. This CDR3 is CASSLASEGNSPLHF. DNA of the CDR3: TGCGCCAGCAGCTTGGCCTCGGAGGGGAATTCACCCCTCCACTTT.

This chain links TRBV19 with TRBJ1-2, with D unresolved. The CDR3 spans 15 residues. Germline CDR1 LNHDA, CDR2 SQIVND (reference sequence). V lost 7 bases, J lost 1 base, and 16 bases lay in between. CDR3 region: CASKLYGQDNYGYTF. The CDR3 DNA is TGTGCCAGTAAATTGTACGGGCAGGATAACTATGGCTACACCTTC.

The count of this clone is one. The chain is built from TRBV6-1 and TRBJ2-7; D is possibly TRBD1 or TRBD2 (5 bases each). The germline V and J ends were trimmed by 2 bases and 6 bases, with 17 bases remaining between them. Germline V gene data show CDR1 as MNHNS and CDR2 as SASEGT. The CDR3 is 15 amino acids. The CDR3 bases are TGTGCCAGCAGTGAACCGGGGCAGGGAATCGGCGAGCAGTACTTC. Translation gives CASSEPGQGIGEQYF.

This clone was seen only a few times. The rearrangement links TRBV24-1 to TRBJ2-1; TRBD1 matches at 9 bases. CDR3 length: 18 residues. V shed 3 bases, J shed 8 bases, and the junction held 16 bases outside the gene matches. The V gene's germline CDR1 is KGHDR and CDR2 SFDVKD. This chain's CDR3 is CATSDTTGTGYPYDEQFF. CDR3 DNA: TGTGCCACCAGTGATACCACCGGGACAGGGTATCCGTATGATGAGCAGTTCTTC.

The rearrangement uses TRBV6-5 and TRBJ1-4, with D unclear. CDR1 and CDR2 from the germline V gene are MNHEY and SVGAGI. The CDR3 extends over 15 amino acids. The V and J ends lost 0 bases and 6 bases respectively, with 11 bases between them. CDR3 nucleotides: TGTGCCAGCAGTTACTCGCCCTTGGGCCATGAAAAACTGTTTTTT. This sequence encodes CASSYSPLGHEKLFF.

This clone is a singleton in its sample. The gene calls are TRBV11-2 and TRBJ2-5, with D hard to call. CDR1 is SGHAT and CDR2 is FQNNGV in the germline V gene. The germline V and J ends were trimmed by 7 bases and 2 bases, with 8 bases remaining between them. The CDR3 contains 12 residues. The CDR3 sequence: CASNTLQETQYF. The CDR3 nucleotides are TGTGCCAGCAACACCCTGCAAGAGACCCAGTACTTC.

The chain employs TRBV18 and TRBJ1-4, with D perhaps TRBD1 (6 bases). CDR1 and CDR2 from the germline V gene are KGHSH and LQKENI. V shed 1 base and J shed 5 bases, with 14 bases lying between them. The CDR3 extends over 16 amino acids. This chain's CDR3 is CASSPLLDSKNEKLFF. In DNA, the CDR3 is TGTGCCAGCTCACCACTCCTGGACAGCAAGAATGAAAAACTGTTTTTT.

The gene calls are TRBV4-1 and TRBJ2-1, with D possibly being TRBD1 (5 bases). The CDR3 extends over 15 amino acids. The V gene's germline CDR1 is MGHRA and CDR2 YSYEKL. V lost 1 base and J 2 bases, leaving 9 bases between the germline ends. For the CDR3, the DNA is TGCGCCAGCAGCCAAGTAACGGACACCTACAATGAGCAGTTCTTC. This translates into CASSQVTDTYNEQFF.

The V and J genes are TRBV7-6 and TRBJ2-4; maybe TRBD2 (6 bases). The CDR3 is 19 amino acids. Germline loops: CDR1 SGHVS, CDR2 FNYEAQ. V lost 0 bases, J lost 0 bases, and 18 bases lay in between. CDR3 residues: CASSLALASETVAKNIQYF. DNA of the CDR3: TGTGCCAGCAGCTTAGCGTTAGCTAGCGAAACTGTAGCCAAAAACATTCAGTACTTC.

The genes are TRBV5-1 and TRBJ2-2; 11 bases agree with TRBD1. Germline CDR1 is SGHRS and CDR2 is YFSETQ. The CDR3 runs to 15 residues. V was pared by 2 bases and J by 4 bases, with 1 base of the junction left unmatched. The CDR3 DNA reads TGCGCCAGCAGCTTAGGGACAGGGGGCACCGGGGAGCTGTTTTTT. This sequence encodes CASSLGTGGTGELFF.

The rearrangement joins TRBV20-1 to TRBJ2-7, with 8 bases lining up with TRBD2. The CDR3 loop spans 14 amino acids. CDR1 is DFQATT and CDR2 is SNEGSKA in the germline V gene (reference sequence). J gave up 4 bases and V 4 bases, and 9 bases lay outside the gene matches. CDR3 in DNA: TGCAGTGCTAATGATATAGCGGGGAGATACGAGCAGTACTTC. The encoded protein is CSANDIAGRYEQYF.

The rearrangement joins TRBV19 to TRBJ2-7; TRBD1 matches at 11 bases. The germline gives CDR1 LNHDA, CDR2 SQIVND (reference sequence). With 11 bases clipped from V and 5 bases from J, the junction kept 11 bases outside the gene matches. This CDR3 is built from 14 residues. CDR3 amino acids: CAWYPGQGVHEQYF. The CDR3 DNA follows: TGTGCCTGGTACCCGGGACAGGGGGTCCACGAGCAGTACTTC.